The entry below describes one T cell receptor beta chain. The antigen remains undetermined. This sample was included in a study of T cell responses to AZD1222 COVID-19 vaccine. Study-level results: At 160-218 and 743-854, vaccine-associated CD4 TCRs were dominant, and they spanned spike. Samples come after the peak T cell response, not at day 14. Per reports, nearly half of all spike-specific TCRs target regions that are unmutated in variants. Donor demographics were predominantly white British with a female majority; clonal diversity may be underestimated.

Sequenced by immunoSEQ multiplex PCR; TCRdb stores in-frame clones only, minus some. The sample carries some 150,000 clones, 93% recorded once. The ends were cut back, 1 base at V and 5 bases at J, with 13 bases in the middle. The CDR3 covers 15 residues. The V gene's germline CDR1 is SGHRS and CDR2 YFSETQ. The sequences come from peripheral blood, collected on day 0 of AZD1222 vaccination. The chain uses TRBV5-1 and TRBJ1-5; D is undetermined. The sequence came from an adult in good health. The CDR3 is CASSLNPGADQPQHF. The CDR3 DNA is TGCGCCAGCAGCTTGAATCCGGGTGCGGATCAGCCCCAGCATTTT.